The 2 T cell receptor beta chains below were found in one sample sequenced in a study of Ad26.COV2.S vaccination and SARS-CoV-2 variants. Noted treatment: around 19 received Ad26.COV2.S at low or high dose, single or two shots; 5 received placebo; per-sample allocation not given. At day 63 after the first vaccine or placebo injection, samples were drawn. Data came from immunoSEQ multiplex PCR; TCRdb stores just in-frame clones and leaves some out. This table has 450,000 to 550,000 clones, 80% to 90% appearing once. The sequencing used peripheral blood, collected in a trial of Ad26.COV2.S vaccine versus placebo. These receptors were collected from a person between 18 and 59 years old who received the Ad26.COV2.S COVID-19 vaccine or a placebo.

The chain is built from TRBV5-4 and TRBJ1-6; perhaps TRBD1 as D (5 bases). V lost 4 bases and J 4 bases, leaving 15 bases between the germline ends. Germline lookup yields CDR1 SGHNT and CDR2 YYREEE (reference sequence). The CDR3 has 16 residues. Here the CDR3 DNA reads TGTGCCAGCAGCGAGCCGGGGCAGCATTATAATTCACCCCTCCACTTT. Its translation is CASSEPGQHYNSPLHF. Variable domain in full (rest from reference TRBV5-4 and TRBJ1-6): ETGVTQSPTHLIKTRGQQVTLRCSSQSGHNTVSWYQQALGQGPQFIFQYYREEENGRGNFPPRFSGLQFPNYSSELNVNALELDDSALYLCASSEPGQHYNSPLHFGNGTRLTVT.

This chain links TRBV19 with TRBJ2-1; TRBD2 agrees at 9 bases. The CDR3 is made up of 16 amino acids. V was pared by 4 bases and J by 7 bases, with 11 bases of the junction left unmatched. CDR1 and CDR2 from the germline V gene are LNHDA and SQIVND (reference sequence). This CDR3 is CASSRALAGAGNEQFF. The DNA for the CDR3 is TGTGCCAGTAGTAGGGCCTTAGCGGGAGCGGGGAATGAGCAGTTCTTC.